A single sample is the source of the 27 T cell receptor beta chains below, sequenced in a study of blood T cell repertoires in COVID-19. Clones were read by immunoSEQ multiplex PCR, and TCRdb kept only the in-frame ones, dropping some. The sample contains a few hundred thousand clones, 70% to 90% of which appear only once. Sequencing used PBMCs or T cells enriched from blood (not recorded which). The receptor source for this set is a woman in her 40s with acute COVID-19.

V and J are TRBV28 and TRBJ2-7; D remains unclear. Germline V lookup: CDR1 MDHEN, CDR2 SYDVKM. The V end lost 4 bases, the J end lost 7 bases, and 5 bases lay between the germline ends. The length of the CDR3 is 10 residues. CDR3 sequence (DNA): TGTGCCAGCAGTTGGCCAGAGCAGTACTTC. It encodes CASSWPEQYF.

The chain joins TRBV5-1 to TRBJ1-6, with 10 bases identical to TRBD1. Germline V gene sequence: CDR1 SGHRS, CDR2 YFSETQ. The trim removed 0 bases at V and 9 bases at J, leaving 0 bases unmatched. This CDR3 contains 14 residues. The CDR3 nucleotides read TGCGCCAGCAGCTTGGGGGACAGGGGTTCACCCCTCCACTTT. The encoded protein is CASSLGDRGSPLHF.

The chain employs TRBV10-1 and TRBJ2-3; D may be TRBD1 (6 bases). Trimming removed 2 bases from V and 6 bases from J, with 12 bases in between. The CDR3 extends over 14 amino acids. From germline, CDR1 is WNHNN and CDR2 SYGVQD (reference sequence). The CDR3 sequence is CASSEPEQGDTQYF. In DNA form, the CDR3 reads TGCGCCAGCAGTGAGCCCGAACAGGGCGATACGCAGTATTTT.

The V gene is TRBV19, the J gene TRBJ2-7, with a tentative D call TRBD2 (5 bases). The CDR3 loop spans 13 amino acids. The germline CDR1 and CDR2 sequences are LNHDA and SQIVND (reference sequence). V lost 5 bases and J lost 3, with 11 bases in between. The CDR3 spells CASSGRGFYEQYF. The DNA of the CDR3 is TGTGCCAGTAGTGGTCGAGGGTTCTACGAGCAGTACTTC.

V gene TRBV6-5 combines with J gene TRBJ2-7; 7 nucleotides align to TRBD2. CDR1 and CDR2 (germline): MNHEY, SVGAGI. Trimming cost V 11 bases and J 0 bases; bases outside gene matches: 4. This CDR3 region has 12 residues. The CDR3 region has the DNA TGTGCCGCAGCGGGGAGCTCCTACGAGCAGTACTTC. It codes for CAAAGSSYEQYF.

The chain links TRBV4-3 to TRBJ2-7; TRBD2 agrees at 7 bases. The CDR3 loop spans 14 amino acids. V gave up 3 bases and J gave up 6 bases; unmatched junction bases: 8. In germline, CDR1 is LGHNA, CDR2 YSLEER. CDR3 DNA: TGCGCCAGCAGCCACGTTACCGGCGGGGGCGAGCAGTACTTC. Translating it yields CASSHVTGGGEQYF.

The J gene is TRBJ2-7, the V gene TRBV7-2; maybe TRBD1 (6 bases). This CDR3 has 14 residues. Germline lookup yields CDR1 SGHTA and CDR2 FQGNSA. Deletions cut 1 base from V and 3 bases from J, with 10 bases between. The CDR3 sequence is CASSLGGPLYEQYF. The CDR3 bases are TGTGCCAGCAGCTTAGGGGGGCCGCTCTACGAGCAGTACTTC.

The chain is built from TRBV21-1 and TRBJ2-7; the DNA was not compared with TRBD2, the D call given in the table. TRBV21-1 is a pseudogene. This CDR3 contains 17 residues. The CDR3 sequence is CASSTPHRGGLSYEQYF. CDR3 DNA: TGTGCCAGCAGCACGCCTCATCGGGGGGGGTTGTCCTACGAGCAGTACTTC.

The V gene is TRBV18, the J gene TRBJ2-1; 13 bases fit TRBD2. Germline V CDR1 and CDR2: KGHSH, LQKENI. The CDR3 is 15 amino acids. V lost 5 bases to trimming and J lost 6 bases; unmatched junction nucleotides: 4. The DNA for the CDR3 is TGTGCCAGCTCAAGGACTAGCGGGAGTCCCAATGAGCAGTTCTTC. Translating it yields CASSRTSGSPNEQFF.

V is TRBV19 and J is TRBJ2-5, with TRBD1 matching over 8 bases. Germline V CDR1 and CDR2: LNHDA, SQIVND (reference sequence). The trim removed 0 bases at V and 3 bases at J, leaving 3 bases unmatched. This CDR3 has 15 amino acids. The CDR3: CASSIDPGGKETQYF. CDR3 bases: TGTGCCAGTAGTATAGATCCAGGGGGCAAAGAGACCCAGTACTTC.

The rearrangement joins TRBV6-1 to TRBJ2-7; D is perhaps TRBD1 (5 bases). The germline V and J ends were trimmed by 2 bases and 6 bases, with 20 bases remaining between them. Germline V gene lookup returns CDR1 MNHNS and CDR2 SASEGT. This CDR3 is 16 amino acids long. The chain's CDR3 is CASSERVDRGHGEQYF. Written as DNA, the CDR3 is TGTGCCAGCAGTGAACGGGTAGACAGAGGTCATGGCGAGCAGTACTTC.

In this sample, this clone turned up many times. This sequence joins TRBV7-8 and TRBJ1-1, with 7 positions matching TRBD1. Trimming took 1 base from V and 5 from J; bases not matched to a gene: 10. CDR1 and CDR2 from the germline V gene are SGHVS and FQNEAQ. This CDR3 is built from 16 residues. CDR3 DNA sequence: TGTGCCAGCAGCTTAGGGGGCAGGGGGAGAACGACTGAAGCTTTCTTT. Its protein product is CASSLGGRGRTTEAFF.

V gene TRBV2 combines with J gene TRBJ2-5; tentative D call: TRBD2 (5 bases). The CDR3 consists of 15 residues. Between the trimmed V and J ends, which lost 8 bases and 1 base, there was a span of 17 bases. The germline CDR1 and CDR2 sequences are SNHLY and FYNNEI. The CDR3 is CASLSWLAIQETQYF. The DNA of the CDR3 is TGTGCCAGCCTGTCTTGGCTAGCTATCCAAGAGACCCAGTACTTC. Looking up the rest from reference TRBV2 and TRBJ2-5 gives the full variable domain: EPEVTQTPSHQVTQMGQEVILRCVPISNHLYFYWYRQILGQKVEFLVSFYNNEISEKSEIFDDQFSVERPDGSNFTLKIRSTKLEDSAMYFCASLSWLAIQETQYFGPGTRLLVL.

In nucleotides, the CDR3 is TGCGCCAGCAGCATCGGGACAGGGATTTCCTACGAGCAGTACTTC. Amino acids: CASSIGTGISYEQYF. The genes are TRBV5-1 and TRBJ2-7, with 9 bases matching TRBD1. Germline V gene lookup returns CDR1 SGHRS and CDR2 YFSETQ. The CDR3 is made up of 15 amino acids. With V trimmed by 4 bases and J by 1 base, 6 bases remained unmatched.

This clone was found a few times. The chain uses TRBV7-2 and TRBJ2-1; 7 bases agree with TRBD2. Germline V gene data show CDR1 as SGHTA and CDR2 as FQGNSA. CDR3 length: 15 amino acids. V dropped 6 bases and J dropped 0; count of bases not matched to a gene: 5. The CDR3 sequence: CASRGAGSSYNEQFF. DNA for the CDR3: TGTGCCAGCAGGGGAGCGGGGAGCTCCTACAATGAGCAGTTCTTC. The whole variable domain, filled in from reference TRBV7-2 and TRBJ2-1, reads GAGVSQSPSNKVTEKGKDVELRCDPISGHTALYWYRQSLGQGLEFLIYFQGNSAPDKSGLPSDRFSAERTGGSVSTLTIQRTQQEDSAVYLCASRGAGSSYNEQFFGPGTRLTVL.

This clone was observed once. The chain carries TRBV7-9 and TRBJ2-3, with 8 bases matching TRBD2. The CDR3 length is 14 residues. V lost 1 base and J lost 11; bases outside the gene matches: 8. Germline values: CDR1 SEHNR, CDR2 FQNEAQ (reference sequence). The CDR3 DNA reads TGTGCCAGCAGCTTAGGCGGGGGGATGACGGAGCAGTATTTT. It is translated as CASSLGGGMTEQYF.

In DNA, the CDR3 is TGCAGTGCTAGTTCCGAGGATGAAAAACTGTTTTTT. Translated: CSASSEDEKLFF. The rearrangement uses TRBV20-1 and TRBJ1-4; the D is unclear. This CDR3 contains 12 residues. The germline V gene encodes CDR1 DFQATT and CDR2 SNEGSKA (reference sequence). V lost 3 bases to trimming and J lost 6 bases, with 8 bases between them.

The chain combines TRBV28 with TRBJ1-4; D may be TRBD1 (6 bases). Trimming cost V 9 bases and J 3 bases, with 17 bases left between them. This CDR3 is built from 15 residues. CDR1 is MDHEN and CDR2 is SYDVKM in the germline V gene. The CDR3 is CASLGGAAANEKLFF. The CDR3, as DNA: TGTGCCAGTCTTGGGGGGGCAGCGGCTAATGAAAAACTGTTTTTT.

The CDR3 nucleotides read TGTGCCAGCAGCCGGTACAGGGGGCAAATGAACACTGAAGCTTTCTTT. Its translation: CASSRYRGQMNTEAFF. The chain links TRBV7-9 to TRBJ1-1; 9 bases are a match to TRBD1. Germline V gene sequence: CDR1 SEHNR, CDR2 FQNEAQ (reference sequence). This CDR3 region has 16 residues. V was pared by 5 bases and J by 0 bases, with 7 bases of the junction left unmatched.

The chain recombines TRBV19 with TRBJ2-3; D gene unclear. V was pared by 6 bases and J by 0 bases, with 10 bases between. There are 14 residues in the CDR3. Germline V gene lookup returns CDR1 LNHDA and CDR2 SQIVND (reference sequence). CDR3: CASSRLESTDTQYF. CDR3 bases: TGTGCCAGTAGCCGACTGGAGAGCACAGATACGCAGTATTTT. Complete variable domain (other parts from reference TRBV19 and TRBJ2-3): DGGITQSPKYLFRKEGQNVTLSCEQNLNHDAMYWYRQDPGQGLRLIYYSQIVNDFQKGDIAEGYSVSREKKESFPLTVTSAQKNPTAFYLCASSRLESTDTQYFGPGTRLTVL.

The chain is built from TRBV7-3 and TRBJ1-1; D is undetermined. The CDR3 covers 13 residues. The V gene lost 3 bases and the J gene lost 5 bases, with 10 bases spanning the gap. From germline, CDR1 is SGHTA and CDR2 FQGTGA. CDR3: CASSFGEETEAFF. As DNA, the CDR3 is TGTGCCAGCAGCTTTGGGGAGGAAACTGAAGCTTTCTTT. Complete variable domain (other parts from reference TRBV7-3 and TRBJ1-1): GAGVSQTPSNKVTEKGKYVELRCDPISGHTALYWYRQSLGQGPEFLIYFQGTGAADDSGLPNDRFFAVRPEGSVSTLKIQRTERGDSAVYLCASSFGEETEAFFGQGTRLTVV.

The genes are TRBV2 and TRBJ2-3; 7 nucleotides agree with TRBD2. Germline loops: CDR1 SNHLY, CDR2 FYNNEI. The CDR3 has 17 residues. Trimming cost V 3 bases and J 2 bases; bases outside gene matches: 11. The chain's CDR3 is CASSDLVGSGYTDTQYF. The CDR3 DNA follows: TGTGCCAGCAGTGACCTCGTTGGTAGCGGGTACACAGATACGCAGTATTTT.

J is TRBJ2-1 and V is TRBV28, with 7 bases identical to TRBD1. V shed 3 bases, J shed 1 base, and the junction held 6 bases outside the gene matches. This CDR3 is built from 16 residues. Germline V lookup: CDR1 MDHEN, CDR2 SYDVKM. CDR3 nucleotides: TGTGCCAGCAGTTTCCTCACAGGGGTTTCCTACAATGAGCAGTTCTTC. It yields the protein CASSFLTGVSYNEQFF.

The V gene is TRBV29-1, the J gene TRBJ1-1; 8 nucleotides match TRBD1. Looked up from germline, CDR1 is SQVTM and CDR2 is ANQGSEA. The junction had 11 bases not matched to a gene; V was cut back by 5 bases and J by 3 bases. This CDR3 is built from 15 residues. CDR3 sequence reads: CSVFWTGRRDTEAFF. DNA for the CDR3: TGCAGCGTTTTCTGGACAGGGAGACGGGACACTGAAGCTTTCTTT.

This clone was counted once. This chain joins TRBV11-3 and TRBJ2-3, with TRBD2 as a possible D gene (6 bases). With 5 bases removed from V and 4 bases from J, the gap between germline ends came to 16 bases. CDR3 length equals 15 residues. Germline V gene lookup returns CDR1 SGHNT and CDR2 YENEEA. CDR3 nucleotides: TGTGCCAGCAGCCCACGCACGGGAGAACCAGATACGCAGTATTTT. It encodes CASSPRTGEPDTQYF.

The V gene is TRBV7-9, the J gene TRBJ2-2, with TRBD1 matching over 8 bases. The CDR3 runs 16 residues. The ends lost 2 bases at V and 6 bases at J; junction bases unmatched: 8. Germline CDR1 reads SEHNR; CDR2 reads FQNEAQ (reference sequence). CDR3 loop: CASSLYQGAHPGELFF. The CDR3 DNA follows: TGTGCCAGCAGCTTATATCAGGGGGCCCATCCCGGGGAGCTGTTTTTT.

This clone was picked up one time. The same CDR3 arises from other DNA sequences in this sample as well. The V gene is TRBV19, the J gene TRBJ1-4; D may be TRBD1 (5 bases). The germline gives CDR1 LNHDA, CDR2 SQIVND (reference sequence). V dropped 6 bases and J dropped 10 bases, with 15 bases sitting between them. This CDR3 is built from 13 residues. The CDR3 DNA reads as TGTGCCAGTAGCTCAGGCCAGGGCGGAAAACTGTTTTTT. This encodes CASSSGQGGKLFF.